The rows below give T cell receptor beta chains drawn from one sample of a study of blood T cell repertoires in COVID-19. The table came from immunoSEQ multiplex PCR; TCRdb's copy has only in-frame clones and leaves some out. The data show 150,000 to 200,000 clones, roughly 84% seen once. The specimen sequenced was peripheral blood. These receptors were collected from a person aged 70 to 85 with COVID-19, enrolled during active disease. The CDR3 runs from the conserved cysteine through the conserved F or W. A D gene is named only where the DNA matches it firmly. Expanded clones get a size class; other rows say once, few or many, or leave the size out.

j_call: TRBJ1-4; clone_size: NA; v_call: TRBV27; d_call: NA; cdr3_nt: TGTGCCAGCGCTAGGGGCAGAAATGAAAAACTGTTTTTT; cdr3_aa: CASARGRNEKLFF
j_call: TRBJ2-1; clone_size: NA; v_call: TRBV7-8; d_call: TRBD2; cdr3_nt: TGTGCCAGCAGCCCGAACGCCGGGACTAGCGGGACGCCCAATGAGCAGTTCTTC; cdr3_aa: CASSPNAGTSGTPNEQFF
j_call: TRBJ1-3; clone_size: NA; v_call: TRBV29-1; d_call: TRBD1; cdr3_nt: TGCAGCGGGCATCAACGACAGGGATCGGTGGACACCATATATTTT; cdr3_aa: CSGHQRQGSVDTIYF
j_call: TRBJ2-3; clone_size: once; v_call: TRBV2; d_call: TRBD2; cdr3_nt: TGTGCCAGCAGTGAGGGACTAGGGGTAGGAGATACGCAGTATTTT; cdr3_aa: CASSEGLGVGDTQYF
j_call: TRBJ1-3; clone_size: large; v_call: TRBV12-2; d_call: NA; cdr3_nt: TGTGCAAGTCGCTTAGAGACCCGACCGGGACTCCCGAGCCCCTCTGGAAACACCATATATTTT; cdr3_aa: CASRLETRPGLPSPSGNTIYF
j_call: TRBJ1-4; clone_size: NA; v_call: TRBV30; d_call: NA; cdr3_nt: TGTGCCTGGACTCAGAGTCCCTCCAGGGGCCGTAATGAAAAACTGTTTTTT; cdr3_aa: CAWTQSPSRGRNEKLFF
j_call: TRBJ2-1; clone_size: NA; v_call: TRBV5-1; d_call: NA; cdr3_nt: TGCGCCAGCAAACTAGACTCCTACAATGAGCAGTTCTTC; cdr3_aa: CASKLDSYNEQFF
j_call: TRBJ2-7; clone_size: NA; v_call: TRBV25-1; d_call: TRBD2; cdr3_nt: TGTGCCAGCAGTCCCCGCGGGGGGCCCATCCACTACGAGCAGTACTTC; cdr3_aa: CASSPRGGPIHYEQYF
j_call: TRBJ1-1; clone_size: NA; v_call: TRBV4-3; d_call: NA; cdr3_nt: TGCGCCAGCAGCCAAGCGATTGGGGGGAGGTCTGAAGCTTTCTTT; cdr3_aa: CASSQAIGGRSEAFF
j_call: TRBJ2-7; clone_size: few; v_call: TRBV7-9; d_call: NA; cdr3_nt: TGTGCCAGCAGCGATCGACAGAGCTCCTACGAGCAGTACTTC; cdr3_aa: CASSDRQSSYEQYF
j_call: TRBJ1-1; clone_size: once; v_call: TRBV19; d_call: TRBD1; cdr3_nt: TGTGCCAGTGGTATGGACAGGGCTGGTTCTGAAGCTTTCTTT; cdr3_aa: CASGMDRAGSEAFF
j_call: TRBJ1-6; clone_size: NA; v_call: TRBV30; d_call: NA; cdr3_nt: TGTGCCTGGAATAGGGGAACGGGTTCACCCCTCCACTTT; cdr3_aa: CAWNRGTGSPLHF
j_call: TRBJ1-6; clone_size: NA; v_call: TRBV12-3/TRBV12-4; d_call: NA; cdr3_nt: TGTGCCAGCAGTTTAGGGGAGTCACCCCTCCACTTT; cdr3_aa: CASSLGESPLHF
j_call: TRBJ2-1; clone_size: NA; v_call: TRBV9; d_call: TRBD2; cdr3_nt: TGTGCCAGCAGCGTAGTTGAGGGAGGGTACTACAATGAGCAGTTCTTC; cdr3_aa: CASSVVEGGYYNEQFF
j_call: TRBJ2-7; clone_size: NA; v_call: TRBV4-3; d_call: TRBD2; cdr3_nt: TGCGCCAGCAGCCGACTAGCGGGAGTCTCTGAGCAGTACTTC; cdr3_aa: CASSRLAGVSEQYF
j_call: TRBJ1-5; clone_size: NA; v_call: TRBV6-5; d_call: NA; cdr3_nt: TGTGCCAGCGTTCGGAGCAATCAGCCCCAGCATTTT; cdr3_aa: CASVRSNQPQHF
j_call: TRBJ2-1; clone_size: once; v_call: TRBV7-3; d_call: TRBD1; cdr3_nt: TGTGCCAGCAGCCCTAGACAGGGGGGCCACAATGAGCAGTTCTTC; cdr3_aa: CASSPRQGGHNEQFF
j_call: TRBJ1-3; clone_size: NA; v_call: TRBV7-2; d_call: TRBD1; cdr3_nt: TGTGCCAGCAGCCCCCGTGGACAGGGTGGTTCCTACACCATATATTTT; cdr3_aa: CASSPRGQGGSYTIYF
j_call: TRBJ2-1; clone_size: NA; v_call: TRBV5-1; d_call: NA; cdr3_nt: TGCGCCAGCAGCGTGAGCGACCTAGACAATGAGCAGTTCTTC; cdr3_aa: CASSVSDLDNEQFF
j_call: TRBJ2-3; clone_size: NA; v_call: TRBV4-2; d_call: NA; cdr3_nt: TGTGCCAGCAGCCAATACGGACTCAAAACAGATACGCAGTATTTT; cdr3_aa: CASSQYGLKTDTQYF
j_call: TRBJ1-2; clone_size: NA; v_call: TRBV12-3/TRBV12-4; d_call: NA; cdr3_nt: TGTGCCAGCAGTTTAGCGTACTCCAATGGCTACACCTTC; cdr3_aa: CASSLAYSNGYTF
j_call: TRBJ2-3; clone_size: few; v_call: TRBV7-2; d_call: NA; cdr3_nt: TGTGCCAGCAGCTTAGTTCCCCGACAGTCCACCTCTGATACGCAGTATTTT; cdr3_aa: CASSLVPRQSTSDTQYF
j_call: TRBJ1-1; clone_size: once; v_call: TRBV5-8; d_call: NA; cdr3_nt: TGTGCCAGCAGCTCGCTACTGAGGAACACTGAAGCTTTCTTT; cdr3_aa: CASSSLLRNTEAFF
j_call: TRBJ1-1; clone_size: NA; v_call: TRBV27; d_call: NA; cdr3_nt: TGTGCCAGCAGTAGGTTTGGAGGCACTGAAGCTTTCTTT; cdr3_aa: CASSRFGGTEAFF
j_call: TRBJ2-2; clone_size: NA; v_call: TRBV2; d_call: TRBD1; cdr3_nt: TGTGCCAGCAGCGGGACAGGGGAGTGGGAGCTGTTTTTT; cdr3_aa: CASSGTGEWELFF
j_call: TRBJ1-2; clone_size: NA; v_call: TRBV12-3/TRBV12-4; d_call: NA; cdr3_nt: TGTGCCAGCAGGGTTCAGGGGAACTATGGCTACACCTTC; cdr3_aa: CASRVQGNYGYTF
j_call: TRBJ1-2; clone_size: NA; v_call: TRBV5-6; d_call: TRBD1; cdr3_nt: TGTGCCAGCAGCCCGGGACAGGCGAACTATGGCTACACCTTC; cdr3_aa: CASSPGQANYGYTF
j_call: TRBJ1-2; clone_size: NA; v_call: TRBV12-3/TRBV12-4; d_call: NA; cdr3_nt: TGTGCCAGCAGTGCAGGAGGCTACTATGGCTACACCTTC; cdr3_aa: CASSAGGYYGYTF
j_call: TRBJ1-4; clone_size: NA; v_call: TRBV7-2; d_call: NA; cdr3_nt: TGTGCCAGCAGCTATGCGGGGAGGGGGGAAAAACTGTTTTTT; cdr3_aa: CASSYAGRGEKLFF
j_call: TRBJ2-1; clone_size: NA; v_call: TRBV5-4; d_call: NA; cdr3_nt: TGTGCCAGCAGCCCCGGGTCGAGCTCCTACAATGAGCAGTTCTTC; cdr3_aa: CASSPGSSSYNEQFF